There are many counts of the clone carrying this T cell receptor (beta chain). Germline loops: CDR1 KGHSH, CDR2 LQKENI. This CDR3 is built from 14 residues. The V end was cut by 4 bases, the J end by 0 bases, with 9 bases between. The record originates from a study of blood T cell repertoires in COVID-19. Sequencing used immunoSEQ multiplex PCR; TCRdb keeps in-frame clones, though not all of them. Among roughly 100,000 clones listed, over 65% were seen once. Sequencing was performed on peripheral blood. The clonotype originates from a man between 60 and 70 years old with acute or convalescent COVID-19. The chain uses TRBV18 and TRBJ1-1; D is possibly TRBD1 (5 bases). CDR3 protein: CASSLPTVNTEAFF. The DNA of the CDR3 is TGTGCCAGCTCACTACCGACAGTGAACACTGAAGCTTTCTTT.